Below, 26 T cell receptor beta chains from the same sample are listed, as sequenced in a study of regulatory T cells in long-lasting Graves disease. Time point specified: newly diagnosed GD, antithyroid drugs for less than 3 months. The TCR library was prepared using RNA isolated from PBMCs. Investigators prepared the TCR beta libraries by applying iRepertoire HTBI primers and Arm-PCR of CDR3 regions. TCRdb re-analysed the multiplex PCR reads in MiXCR, keeping a single row per CDR3 protein. Here the sample spans just over 600,000 distinct CDR3 sequences, approximately 15% being singletons. These same data were also listed under a study on T cells in Graves' hyperthyroidism and ophthalmopathy.

This specimen was peripheral blood mononuclear cells (PBMCs), taken at new diagnosis, from a patient treated with antithyroid drugs. All receptors derive from a woman in her 30s with Graves disease.

This clonotype showed up many times. The chain carries TRBV6-1 and TRBJ1-4, with 7 bases matching TRBD1. V shed 7 bases and J 8 bases; nucleotides not matched to a gene: 25. The CDR3 has 19 residues. The V gene's germline CDR1 is MNHNS and CDR2 SASEGT. In DNA form, the CDR3 reads TGTGCCAGCAAGAGACAGGGAGGAGTGGCACACGAGTACCGGGAAAAACTGTTTTTT. Protein sequence: CASKRQGGVAHEYREKLFF.

The rearrangement links TRBV5-1 to TRBJ1-4; the D is unclear. Germline lookup yields CDR1 SGHRS and CDR2 YFSETQ. Between the trimmed V and J ends, which lost 4 bases and 14 bases, there was a span of 21 bases. The CDR3 runs 14 residues. The DNA of the CDR3 is TGCGCCAGCAGCATGGCCAGACGTGGTATGGGCCTGTTTTTT. Translating gives CASSMARRGMGLFF.

This clonotype was seen repeatedly, ten times or more. The chain recombines TRBV24-1 with TRBJ1-5; 9 nucleotides align to TRBD1. The CDR3 is made up of 16 amino acids. Germline CDR1 is KGHDR and CDR2 is SFDVKD. The V gene end was trimmed by 9 bases and the J gene end by 2 bases; junction bases not matched to a gene: 10. The CDR3 DNA is TGTGCCACCTCGGACAGGGGATCCTCCGGCAATCAGCCCCAGCATTTT. This translates into CATSDRGSSGNQPQHF.

This clonotype was counted ten times or more. V is TRBV28 and J is TRBJ2-3; no definite D call. Trimming cost V 4 bases and J 5 bases, with 10 bases left between them. Germline V lookup: CDR1 MDHEN, CDR2 SYDVKM. CDR3 length: 13 residues. The CDR3 DNA reads TGTGCCAGCAGTTCCATGGAAGAAGATACGCAGTATTTT. Its translation is CASSSMEEDTQYF.

The sample holds a few counts of this clonotype. The CDR3 bases are TGTGCCAGCAGCTTGAGGGGGGCGGTAGGGGGAGAATCACCCCTCCACTTT. This gives the protein CASSLRGAVGGESPLHF. V and J are TRBV7-2 and TRBJ1-6; D might be TRBD1 (6 bases). V lost 3 bases and J 10 bases, leaving 22 bases between the germline ends. Germline V gene data show CDR1 as SGHTA and CDR2 as FQGNSA. The CDR3 length is 17 residues.

The chain couples TRBV5-1 to TRBJ2-1; the D gene is possibly TRBD1 (6 bases). Germline CDR1 SGHRS, CDR2 YFSETQ. Trimming took off 1 base at V and 7 bases at J, with 15 bases between the two ends. The CDR3 totals 15 residues. Here the CDR3 reads CASSLSVTGPNEQFF. As DNA, the CDR3 is TGCGCCAGCAGCTTGTCCGTGACAGGCCCTAATGAGCAGTTCTTC.

The table lists this clonotype with a few counts. CDR3 protein: CATETIGEQFF. The CDR3, as DNA: TGTGCCACCGAAACGATAGGTGAGCAGTTCTTC. V is TRBV24-1 and J is TRBJ2-1, with D uncertain. Trimming took 9 bases from V and 9 from J, leaving 11 bases between them. Germline CDR1 is KGHDR and CDR2 is SFDVKD. The CDR3 loop spans 11 amino acids.

This clonotype appeared many times. The chain has TRBV20-1 and TRBJ2-1, with 9 positions matching TRBD1. CDR3 size: 13 residues. The J segment lost 6 bases and the V segment lost 6 bases, leaving 6 bases of the junction unmatched. Germline V gene sequence: CDR1 DFQATT, CDR2 SNEGSKA (reference sequence). CDR3 DNA sequence: TGCAGTGCGCGACAGGGGGGAGGCAATGAGCAGTTCTTC. This translates into CSARQGGGNEQFF.

V usage is TRBV12-3 or TRBV12-4 and J usage is TRBJ2-1, with 10 nucleotides matching TRBD2. The CDR3 length is 15 residues. V was clipped by 2 bases and J by 7 bases; unmatched bases: 5. The CDR3 is CASSLSPSGSNEQFF. CDR3 sequence (DNA): TGTGCCAGCAGTTTAAGTCCTAGCGGGAGTAATGAGCAGTTCTTC.

The gene calls are TRBV11-2 and TRBJ2-5; possibly TRBD2 for D (6 bases). In germline, CDR1 is SGHAT, CDR2 FQNNGV. The CDR3 extends over 15 amino acids. The germline V and J ends were trimmed by 2 bases and 2 bases, with 12 bases remaining between them. The CDR3 DNA sequence: TGTGCCAGCAGCTTAAGTATTAGCGGACAAGAGACCCAGTACTTC. Its translation is CASSLSISGQETQYF.

This clonotype was counted at least ten times. The chain is built from TRBV27 and TRBJ2-5; TRBD2 matches 14 bases. V was clipped by 6 bases and J by 7 bases; unmatched bases: 16. Germline CDR1 reads MNHEY; CDR2 reads SMNVEV (reference sequence). The CDR3 contains 18 residues. CDR3 amino acids: CASRPLIRGLAGVGTQYF. In DNA form, the CDR3 reads TGTGCCAGCAGACCCCTAATTCGGGGACTAGCGGGAGTTGGGACCCAGTACTTC.

The table lists this clonotype with many counts. The V call is TRBV30, the J call TRBJ1-5, with 7 bases that match TRBD1. V was pared by 6 bases and J by 7 bases, with 12 bases of the junction left unmatched. Per the germline V gene, CDR1 is GTSNPN and CDR2 is SVGIG (reference sequence). This CDR3 region has 14 residues. In DNA, the CDR3 is TGTGCCTGTGGGACAGAAGGGATCGGCCAGCCCCAGCATTTT. Translation gives CACGTEGIGQPQHF.

This clonotype was counted between two and nine times. The chain employs TRBV4-1 and TRBJ2-1, with D possibly being TRBD1 (6 bases). V lost 2 bases to trimming and J lost 13 bases, with 18 bases between them. Germline lookup yields CDR1 MGHRA and CDR2 YSYEKL. The CDR3 has 14 residues. Written as DNA, the CDR3 is TGCGCCAGCAGCCAAACACGGACAGCCCCAATACAGTTCTTC. Amino acids: CASSQTRTAPIQFF.

This clonotype came up many times. The chain uses TRBV28 and TRBJ2-7; the D gene is possibly TRBD2 (7 bases). V shed 10 bases and J shed 4 bases, with 20 bases lying between them. CDR1 MDHEN and CDR2 SYDVKM come from the germline V gene. There are 14 residues in the CDR3. CDR3 sequence: CATEQGGSFYEQYF. The CDR3 region has the DNA TGTGCCACGGAACAGGGCGGGAGTTTTTACGAGCAGTACTTC.

V and J are TRBV5-1 and TRBJ1-2; D call uncertain. The V and J ends lost 0 bases and 1 base respectively, with 10 bases between them. The CDR3 runs to 15 residues. Germline CDR1 and CDR2: SGHRS and YFSETQ. The CDR3 protein is CASSLEDPLNYGYTF. The CDR3 DNA sequence: TGCGCCAGCAGCTTGGAAGATCCCCTTAACTATGGCTACACCTTC.

The chain combines TRBV3-1 with TRBJ2-7, with D maybe TRBD1 (5 bases). The length of the CDR3 is 14 residues. The V and J ends lost 2 bases and 4 bases respectively, with 12 bases between them. The germline gives CDR1 LGHDT, CDR2 YNNKEL (reference sequence). The CDR3 bases are TGTGCCAGCAGCCAAAGGGGCCAGGGTTACGAGCAGTACTTC. Its translation: CASSQRGQGYEQYF.

The gene calls are TRBV20-1 and TRBJ2-3; unclear D gene. Trimming shortened V by 5 bases and J by 2 bases, and 11 bases separated the two germline ends. From germline, CDR1 is DFQATT and CDR2 SNEGSKA (reference sequence). The CDR3 sequence is 13 residues long. The CDR3 reads CSAVRLFTDTQYF. CDR3 DNA sequence: TGCAGTGCTGTACGACTCTTCACAGATACGCAGTATTTT.

A few counts support this clonotype. V gene TRBV24-1 combines with J gene TRBJ2-3, with D unresolved. The CDR3 has 13 residues. Germline lookup yields CDR1 KGHDR and CDR2 SFDVKD. V lost 1 base and J lost 6, with 7 bases in between. The CDR3 bases are TGTGCCACCAGTGATTTAGGTCCTGATACGCAGTATTTT. Protein product: CATSDLGPDTQYF.

The gene calls are TRBV11-2 and TRBJ2-1, with D maybe TRBD1 (7 bases). The CDR3 loop spans 15 amino acids. Germline CDR1 SGHAT, CDR2 FQNNGV. Trimming took off 4 bases at V and 8 bases at J, with 18 bases between the two ends. As DNA, the CDR3 is TGTGCCAGCAGCTCACGGGAGCAGGGGGAGGATGAGCAGTTCTTC. It yields the protein CASSSREQGEDEQFF.

The rearrangement joins TRBV20-1 to TRBJ1-6; no reliable D call. This CDR3 has 14 amino acids. Germline V lookup: CDR1 DFQATT, CDR2 SNEGSKA (reference sequence). V lost 3 bases and J 9 bases, leaving 15 bases between the germline ends. CDR3 loop: CSASGVFGSSPLHF. The CDR3 DNA follows: TGCAGTGCTAGTGGGGTTTTTGGGAGTTCACCCCTCCACTTT.

This clonotype has only a few counts. This sequence joins TRBV9 and TRBJ2-5, with TRBD2 as a possible D gene (6 bases). V lost 2 bases, J lost 1 base, and 12 bases lay in between. Germline V gene data show CDR1 as SGDLS and CDR2 as YYNGEE. CDR3 length: 15 residues. CDR3 coding DNA: TGTGCCAGCAGCGTGGGGGGAGGACTCCAAGAGACCCAGTACTTC. This gives the protein CASSVGGGLQETQYF.

This chain connects TRBV24-1 to TRBJ2-1; 9 nucleotides match TRBD1. Germline CDR1 KGHDR, CDR2 SFDVKD. V dropped 1 base and J dropped 3; count of bases not matched to a gene: 9. This CDR3 has 18 amino acids. The CDR3 sequence is CATSDFQPGQGLYNEQFF. The CDR3 DNA reads TGTGCCACCAGTGATTTCCAACCGGGACAGGGTCTCTACAATGAGCAGTTCTTC.

In this sample, this clonotype turned up many times. The genes are TRBV2 and TRBJ1-1, with D possibly matching TRBD1 (5 bases). Germline V CDR1 and CDR2: SNHLY, FYNNEI. Trimming stripped 6 bases from V and 4 bases from J, with 21 bases between. The CDR3 is 16 residues long. CDR3 region: CASSETGTDNGTEAFF. For the CDR3, the DNA is TGTGCCAGCAGCGAGACCGGGACCGACAACGGCACTGAAGCTTTCTTT.

V usage is TRBV12-3 or TRBV12-4 and J usage is TRBJ2-5; D may be TRBD2 (5 bases). The CDR3 length is 15 residues. The V end was cut by 3 bases, the J end by 2 bases, with 13 bases between. As DNA, the CDR3 is TGTGCCAGCAGTTTCTCCGGAGGACGTCAAGAGACCCAGTACTTC. Translated, it gives CASSFSGGRQETQYF.

Many counts were recorded for this clonotype. CDR3 in DNA: TGTGCCAGCAGCCCCACCTTGGGCCCCTGGCGGGAGACCCAGTACTTC. Amino acid sequence: CASSPTLGPWRETQYF. The chain carries TRBV7-9 and TRBJ2-5; no clear D gene. The CDR3 loop spans 16 amino acids. Germline lookup yields CDR1 SEHNR and CDR2 FQNEAQ (reference sequence). V gave up 5 bases and J gave up 5 bases, with 21 bases separating them.

This clonotype was seen more than once but under ten times. The CDR3 protein is CSVEPATGGYNEQFF. CDR3 nucleotides: TGCAGCGTTGAACCTGCGACAGGGGGCTACAATGAGCAGTTCTTC. This rearrangement joins TRBV29-1 to TRBJ2-1, with 9 bases aligning to TRBD1. The CDR3 sequence is 15 residues long. The germline gives CDR1 SQVTM, CDR2 ANQGSEA. V lost 2 bases, J lost 3 bases, and 5 bases stayed unmatched.